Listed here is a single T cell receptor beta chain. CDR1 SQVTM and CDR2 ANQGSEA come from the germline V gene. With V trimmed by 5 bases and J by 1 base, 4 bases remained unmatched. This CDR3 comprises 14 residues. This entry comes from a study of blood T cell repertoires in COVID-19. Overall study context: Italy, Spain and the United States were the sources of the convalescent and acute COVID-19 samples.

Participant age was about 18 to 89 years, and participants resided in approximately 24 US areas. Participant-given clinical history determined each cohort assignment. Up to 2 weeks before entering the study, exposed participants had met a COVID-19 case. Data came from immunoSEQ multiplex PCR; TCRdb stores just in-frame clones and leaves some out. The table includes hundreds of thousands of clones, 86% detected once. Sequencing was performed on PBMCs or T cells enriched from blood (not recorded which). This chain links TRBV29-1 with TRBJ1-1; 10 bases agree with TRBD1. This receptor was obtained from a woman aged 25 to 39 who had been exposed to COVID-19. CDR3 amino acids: CSVLTGGWNTEAFF. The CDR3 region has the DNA TGCAGCGTTCTGACAGGGGGCTGGAACACTGAAGCTTTCTTT.